These 11 T cell receptor beta chains share one sample of origin, sequenced in a study of beta chain features in type 1 diabetes. Expressed TCRB transcripts got sequenced, as all isolated RNA was reverse transcribed. Here immunoSEQ multiplex PCR was the method, and the copy in TCRdb shows in-frame clones only, minus some. This table holds a few hundred thousand clones, around 12% found once. The sample comprised naive CD4+ T cells from blood. These receptors came from a man between 18 and 29 years old in good health.

This chain uses TRBV30 with TRBJ1-2, with D tentatively TRBD1 (5 bases). The CDR3 extends over 14 amino acids. Germline assignment: CDR1 GTSNPN and CDR2 SVGIG (reference sequence). V dropped 1 base and J dropped 1 base, with 10 bases sitting between them. The CDR3 bases are TGTGCCTGGAGTGCAGGGCAGGTTAACTATGGCTACACCTTC. Translated, it gives CAWSAGQVNYGYTF.

The CDR3 DNA follows: TGTGCCTGGAGTGGTAGGGGGCTAGGCAATCAGCCCCAGCATTTT. Amino acids: CAWSGRGLGNQPQHF. The gene calls are TRBV30 and TRBJ1-5; 7 bases align to TRBD1. CDR3 length equals 15 residues. Per germline, CDR1 GTSNPN and CDR2 SVGIG (reference sequence). Losses at the gene ends were 1 base for V and 2 bases for J; bases not matched to a gene: 5.

This clone turned up a few times. The chain links TRBV29-1 to TRBJ2-5; tentatively, D is TRBD2 (6 bases). Germline V gives CDR1 SQVTM, CDR2 ANQGSEA. The V gene lost 7 bases and the J gene lost 3 bases, with 9 bases spanning the gap. The CDR3 totals 11 residues. The CDR3 bases are TGCAGCGGGCGGGACGAAGAGACCCAGTACTTC. It encodes CSGRDEETQYF.

This clone was observed a handful of times. The chain carries TRBV9 and TRBJ2-5; 13 bases match TRBD2. The CDR3 is made up of 15 amino acids. The germline gives CDR1 SGDLS, CDR2 YYNGEE. V was pared by 2 bases and J by 5 bases, with 3 bases of the junction left unmatched. CDR3 coding DNA: TGTGCCAGCAGCGTTGGACTAGCGGGGGTCGAGACCCAGTACTTC. Translating it yields CASSVGLAGVETQYF.

The chain joins TRBV2 to TRBJ2-3, with 11 bases that match TRBD2. The germline CDR1 and CDR2 sequences are SNHLY and FYNNEI. The junction had 7 bases not matched to a gene; V was cut back by 6 bases and J by 2 bases. The CDR3 runs to 16 residues. CDR3 nucleotide sequence: TGTGCCAGCAGCGATCCGGGACTAGCGGACACAGATACGCAGTATTTT. This gives the protein CASSDPGLADTDTQYF.

This clone was counted between two and nine times. The rearrangement joins TRBV28 to TRBJ2-1; TRBD2 matches 14 bases. Germline V CDR1 and CDR2: MDHEN, SYDVKM. J was trimmed by 4 bases and V by 8 bases; bases with no gene match: 16. CDR3 length: 19 amino acids. Here the CDR3 DNA reads TGTGCCAGCCCACCCGGGACTAGCGGGAGAGGGGGGAGGTACAATGAGCAGTTCTTC. Protein: CASPPGTSGRGGRYNEQFF.

This rearrangement joins TRBV7-9 to TRBJ2-6; the D is unclear. The CDR3 extends over 16 amino acids. With 3 bases removed from V and 2 bases from J, the gap between germline ends came to 11 bases. Per the germline V gene, CDR1 is SEHNR and CDR2 is FQNEAQ (reference sequence). The CDR3 reads CASSFPGRTGANVLTF. The DNA of the CDR3 is TGTGCCAGCAGCTTCCCAGGCCGTACTGGGGCCAACGTCCTGACTTTC. Complete variable domain (other parts from reference TRBV7-9 and TRBJ2-6): DTGVSQNPRHKITKRGQNVTFRCDPISEHNRLYWYRQTLGQGPEFLTYFQNEAQLEKSRLLSDRFSAERPKGSFSTLEIQRTEQGDSAMYLCASSFPGRTGANVLTFGAGSRLTVL.

V usage is TRBV29-1 and J usage is TRBJ1-1; the D gene is possibly TRBD1 (6 bases). The CDR3 spans 16 residues. Germline CDR1 reads SQVTM; CDR2 reads ANQGSEA. V was cut by 4 bases and J by 0 bases, with 18 bases left in between. The DNA of the CDR3 is TGCAGCGTTGTGATGGGCCAGGGGTTCATGAACACTGAAGCTTTCTTT. Protein sequence: CSVVMGQGFMNTEAFF.

The rearrangement links TRBV7-2 to TRBJ2-7, with TRBD2 matching over 8 bases. CDR1 and CDR2 (germline): SGHTA, FQGNSA. Unmatched junction bases numbered 14, after V lost 1 base and J lost 0 bases. The CDR3 totals 19 residues. For the CDR3, the DNA is TGTGCCAGCAGCTTAGTACACGGGGGGGCCTCTTTAAGCTCCTACGAGCAGTACTTC. The encoded protein is CASSLVHGGASLSSYEQYF.

The chain carries TRBV30 and TRBJ1-2, with a weak D call TRBD1 (5 bases). CDR3 length: 12 amino acids. V gave up 4 bases and J gave up 8 bases, with 14 bases separating them. CDR1 and CDR2 (germline): GTSNPN, SVGIG (reference sequence). CDR3 region: CAWMGRVGGYTF. The CDR3 DNA is TGTGCCTGGATGGGCAGGGTCGGGGGCTACACCTTC. Using reference TRBV30 and TRBJ1-2 for the parts outside the CDR3, the full variable domain is SQTIHQWPATLVQPVGSPLSLECTVEGTSNPNLYWYRQAAGRGLQLLFYSVGIGQISSEVPQNLSASRPQDRQFILSSKKLLLSDSGFYLCAWMGRVGGYTFGSGTRLTVV.

This chain links TRBV4-3 with TRBJ2-1; 7 bases match TRBD2. Germline V gene lookup returns CDR1 LGHNA and CDR2 YSLEER. V gave up 0 bases and J gave up 8 bases; unmatched junction bases: 1. The length of the CDR3 is 13 residues. CDR3 sequence: CASSQDRGDEQFF. CDR3 bases: TGCGCCAGCAGCCAAGATCGGGGGGATGAGCAGTTCTTC.